Presented here are 30 T cell receptor beta chains from one specimen sequenced in a study of technical replicates of blood from a handful of donors. TCRdb keeps only in-frame clones here, not all; method: immunoSEQ multiplex PCR. The sample includes roughly 14,000 clones, 80% to 90% of them seen just once. Sequencing was done on a sample of PBMCs. These receptors originate from a human donor in good health.

The J gene is TRBJ2-7, the V gene TRBV5-1; D might be TRBD2 (5 bases). The CDR3 loop spans 13 amino acids. Germline V gene lookup returns CDR1 SGHRS and CDR2 YFSETQ. Trimming left V 0 bases short and J 6 bases short, with 10 bases between. The chain's CDR3 is CASSLVGIGEQYF. The CDR3 region has the DNA TGCGCCAGCAGCTTGGTCGGGATCGGCGAGCAGTACTTC.

The V call is TRBV5-1, the J call TRBJ2-5, with a possible D match to TRBD2 (6 bases). V shed 7 bases and J shed 1 base, with 11 bases lying between them. Germline assignment: CDR1 SGHRS and CDR2 YFSETQ. CDR3 length: 13 residues. CDR3 in amino acids: CASRGRPQETQYF. CDR3 in DNA: TGCGCCAGCCGAGGGAGGCCCCAAGAGACCCAGTACTTC.

This clone was seen a few times. This chain joins TRBV6-5 and TRBJ1-1; 9 bases match TRBD1. Losses at the gene ends were 7 bases for V and 10 bases for J; bases not matched to a gene: 10. This CDR3 spans 13 amino acids. Germline lookup yields CDR1 MNHEY and CDR2 SVGAGI. This chain's CDR3 is CASIVRQGERAFF. In DNA form, the CDR3 reads TGTGCCAGCATTGTCCGACAGGGGGAACGAGCTTTCTTT.

There are a few counts of this clone. This chain connects TRBV30 to TRBJ1-3; D is ambiguous. The V end lost 4 bases, the J end lost 3 bases, and 10 bases lay between the germline ends. Germline CDR1 and CDR2: GTSNPN and SVGIG (reference sequence). This CDR3 region has 13 residues. This CDR3 reads CAWTGGSGNTIYF. CDR3 DNA sequence: TGTGCCTGGACAGGTGGAAGTGGAAACACCATATATTTT.

This rearrangement joins TRBV5-6 to TRBJ1-1; D uncertain. CDR1 is SGHDT, CDR2 YYEEEE, per germline. V lost 4 bases and J lost 7, with 20 bases in between. The CDR3 has 15 residues. CDR3 protein: CASSPAPGPALEAFF. The CDR3 nucleotides read TGTGCCAGCAGCCCGGCGCCGGGTCCCGCACTTGAAGCTTTCTTT.

J is TRBJ2-3 and V is TRBV28; 8 positions match TRBD1. V lost 5 bases to trimming and J lost 1 base; unmatched junction nucleotides: 2. The length of the CDR3 is 14 residues. The germline V gene encodes CDR1 MDHEN and CDR2 SYDVKM. CDR3 amino acids: CASSTGGGTDTQYF. The DNA of the CDR3 is TGTGCCAGCAGTACAGGGGGTGGCACAGATACGCAGTATTTT.

The chain couples TRBV7-8 to TRBJ1-1; TRBD1 aligns across 8 bases. Germline CDR1 is SGHVS and CDR2 is FQNEAQ. This CDR3 has 14 residues. V shed 7 bases, J shed 1 base, and the junction held 5 bases outside the gene matches. CDR3 in amino acids: CASTGQGTNTEAFF. As DNA, the CDR3 is TGTGCCAGCACCGGACAGGGAACGAACACTGAAGCTTTCTTT.

The J gene is TRBJ2-1, the V gene TRBV11-2; TRBD2 agrees at 8 bases. Losses at the gene ends were 4 bases for V and 7 bases for J; bases not matched to a gene: 9. CDR1 SGHAT and CDR2 FQNNGV come from the germline V gene. The CDR3 contains 15 residues. As DNA, the CDR3 is TGTGCCAGCAGCTACACTAGCGGAGGTCGGAATGAGCAGTTCTTC. Translating it yields CASSYTSGGRNEQFF.

The chain joins TRBV30 to TRBJ2-5; D might be TRBD1 (6 bases). Germline-derived CDR1 and CDR2 are GTSNPN and SVGIG (reference sequence). The ends were cut back, 2 bases at V and 7 bases at J, with 14 bases in the middle. CDR3 size: 13 residues. The DNA for the CDR3 is TGTGCCTGGAGTCGGGTGGGGGCCGGGACCCAGTACTTC. Its protein is CAWSRVGAGTQYF.

The rearrangement links TRBV28 to TRBJ2-7; D is undetermined. Trimming left V 1 base short and J 0 bases short, with 4 bases between. The V gene's germline CDR1 is MDHEN and CDR2 SYDVKM. The CDR3 runs to 13 residues. For the CDR3, the DNA is TGTGCCAGCAGTTTATCGAGCTCCTACGAGCAGTACTTC. It translates to CASSLSSSYEQYF.

The rearrangement uses TRBV19 and TRBJ2-5; 15 bases match TRBD2. Germline trimming cut 4 bases from V and 5 bases from J; bases unmatched to any gene: 5. The germline V gene has CDR1 LNHDA and CDR2 SQIVND (reference sequence). The CDR3 is 16 residues long. This CDR3 is CASSRTSGRAVETQYF. The CDR3 DNA reads as TGTGCCAGTAGTAGGACTAGCGGGAGGGCTGTCGAGACCCAGTACTTC.

This clone has just one count. This chain joins TRBV19 and TRBJ1-2; D remains ambiguous. Germline CDR1 and CDR2: LNHDA and SQIVND (reference sequence). V lost 7 bases to trimming and J lost 8 bases, with 17 bases between them. This CDR3 has 13 amino acids. CDR3 nucleotides: TGTGCCAGTAATCTGGTGACCGGAGCGGGCTACACCTTC. It is translated as CASNLVTGAGYTF.

The rearrangement uses TRBV5-1 and TRBJ2-1, with 7 bases matching TRBD2. The CDR3 covers 14 residues. Trimming removed 2 bases from V and 5 bases from J; junction bases left unmatched: 4. The germline CDR1 and CDR2 sequences are SGHRS and YFSETQ. The CDR3 region is CASSLVLADNEQFF. In nucleotides, the CDR3 is TGCGCCAGCAGCTTAGTTCTAGCGGACAATGAGCAGTTCTTC.

There are a few counts of this clone. The V call is TRBV21-1, the J call TRBJ2-7; TRBD2, the table's D call, lacks a check against the DNA. TRBV21-1 represents a pseudogene. There are 19 residues in the CDR3. The CDR3 DNA reads TGTGCCAGCAGCAATGTTAAGCGGGAGTTGAATTTGAGGGCCTACGAGCAGTACTTC. This encodes CASSNVKRELNLRAYEQYF.

The count of this clone is one. This chain uses TRBV25-1 with TRBJ1-3; D gene unclear. V lost 2 bases, J lost 0 bases, and 14 bases lay in between. The germline gives CDR1 MGHDK, CDR2 SYGVNS. The CDR3 spans 17 residues. The CDR3 DNA reads TGTGCCAGCAGTGAAATAAAGCACAGCTACTCTGGAAACACCATATATTTT. Its translation is CASSEIKHSYSGNTIYF.

The genes are TRBV5-6 and TRBJ1-5; 8 nucleotides align to TRBD1. The germline CDR1 and CDR2 sequences are SGHDT and YYEEEE. CDR3 length equals 13 residues. The V gene end was trimmed by 2 bases and the J gene end by 5 bases; junction bases not matched to a gene: 0. This chain's CDR3 is CASSLQGDQPQHF. The CDR3 DNA reads TGTGCCAGCAGCTTACAGGGGGATCAGCCCCAGCATTTT.

Remarks on this clone: The same CDR3 is also encoded by other DNA sequences in this sample. V gene TRBV6-5 combines with J gene TRBJ2-7; 9 bases line up with TRBD1. V lost 10 bases to trimming and J lost 7 bases; unmatched junction nucleotides: 11. The germline CDR1 and CDR2 sequences are MNHEY and SVGAGI. This CDR3 is 13 amino acids long. The CDR3 DNA follows: TGTGCCACCAAAGGACAGGGGTTGGGGGAGCAGTACTTC. Translated, it gives CATKGQGLGEQYF.

This chain joins TRBV9 and TRBJ1-3, with D unclear. V lost 5 bases, J lost 4 bases, and 13 bases lay in between. Germline lookup yields CDR1 SGDLS and CDR2 YYNGEE. The CDR3 has 14 residues. The CDR3 spells CASSPYSAGNTIYF. DNA for the CDR3: TGTGCCAGCAGTCCTTACAGTGCCGGAAACACCATATATTTT.

The V gene is TRBV19, the J gene TRBJ1-5; 7 positions agree with TRBD1. This CDR3 region has 14 residues. V dropped 6 bases and J dropped 3; count of bases not matched to a gene: 5. Per the germline V gene, CDR1 is LNHDA and CDR2 is SQIVND (reference sequence). CDR3 in DNA: TGTGCCAGTAGCCCCGGGACAGTCAATCAGCCCCAGCATTTT. It codes for CASSPGTVNQPQHF. Using reference TRBV19 and TRBJ1-5 for the parts outside the CDR3, the full variable domain is DGGITQSPKYLFRKEGQNVTLSCEQNLNHDAMYWYRQDPGQGLRLIYYSQIVNDFQKGDIAEGYSVSREKKESFPLTVTSAQKNPTAFYLCASSPGTVNQPQHFGDGTRLSIL.

J is TRBJ1-4 and V is TRBV28; D unclear. This CDR3 region has 15 residues. CDR1 is MDHEN and CDR2 is SYDVKM in the germline V gene. Trimming stripped 4 bases from V and 12 bases from J, with 21 bases between. The CDR3 region is CASSSSTISRVELFF. The CDR3 region has the DNA TGTGCCAGCAGTTCCTCTACTATTTCCCGCGTGGAACTGTTTTTT. The complete variable domain, with remaining parts taken from reference TRBV28 and TRBJ1-4, reads DVKVTQSSRYLVKRTGEKVFLECVQDMDHENMFWYRQDPGLGLRLIYFSYDVKMKEKGDIPEGYSVSREKKERFSLILESASTNQTSMYLCASSSSTISRVELFFGSGTQLSVL.

This rearrangement joins TRBV7-6 to TRBJ2-7; 9 nucleotides align to TRBD2. The J segment lost 7 bases and the V segment lost 2 bases, leaving 9 bases of the junction unmatched. In germline, CDR1 is SGHVS, CDR2 FNYEAQ. The CDR3 has 15 residues. CDR3 coding DNA: TGTGCCAGCAGCTTAATTGCGGGAGGGCCGGGAGAGCAGTACTTC. Amino acids: CASSLIAGGPGEQYF.

The chain is built from TRBV7-9 and TRBJ1-1, with 7 bases that match TRBD1. The V gene's germline CDR1 is SEHNR and CDR2 FQNEAQ (reference sequence). CDR3 length equals 15 residues. With 7 bases clipped from V and 1 base from J, the junction kept 9 bases outside the gene matches. The CDR3 spells CASTLERTGNTEAFF. The CDR3 DNA follows: TGTGCCAGCACCCTGGAAAGGACAGGGAACACTGAAGCTTTCTTT.

The chain combines TRBV19 with TRBJ2-2; D is uncertain. The CDR3 is 13 amino acids. V lost 3 bases and J 6 bases, leaving 8 bases between the germline ends. Germline CDR1 reads LNHDA; CDR2 reads SQIVND (reference sequence). The CDR3 here is CASSIRGPGELFF. The CDR3 region has the DNA TGTGCCAGTAGTATTAGAGGCCCCGGGGAGCTGTTTTTT.

This sequence joins TRBV6-5 and TRBJ1-3, with 8 bases lining up with TRBD1. The germline V gene encodes CDR1 MNHEY and CDR2 SVGAGI. The CDR3 consists of 15 residues. V shed 5 bases, J shed 5 bases, and the junction held 8 bases outside the gene matches. DNA of the CDR3: TGTGCCAGCAGTCCGAAGACAGGGGCGAGAAACACCATATATTTT. Protein: CASSPKTGARNTIYF.

This clone was picked up one time. This chain uses TRBV2 with TRBJ2-5; perhaps TRBD1 as D (6 bases). There are 14 residues in the CDR3. The germline V gene encodes CDR1 SNHLY and CDR2 FYNNEI. V lost 6 bases to trimming and J lost 5 bases, with 16 bases between them. CDR3 DNA sequence: TGTGCCAGCAGCCCACAGGGATCTGGGGAGACCCAGTACTTC. Translating it yields CASSPQGSGETQYF.

The gene calls are TRBV6-6 and TRBJ1-2, with TRBD1 matching 10 bases. Germline V gene lookup returns CDR1 MNHNY and CDR2 SVGAGI (reference sequence). The trim removed 2 bases at V and 0 bases at J, leaving 0 bases unmatched. This CDR3 region has 15 residues. The DNA of the CDR3 is TGTGCCAGCAGTTACGGGACAGGGGCTAACTATGGCTACACCTTC. It encodes CASSYGTGANYGYTF.

V and J are TRBV28 and TRBJ2-3; 7 bases map to TRBD1. V was pared by 5 bases and J by 3 bases, with 5 bases of the junction left unmatched. The CDR3 extends over 14 amino acids. The germline V gene encodes CDR1 MDHEN and CDR2 SYDVKM. CDR3 bases: TGTGCCAGCAGTCCGCAACAGGGGACAGATACGCAGTATTTT. Translation gives CASSPQQGTDTQYF.

The chain uses TRBV7-6 and TRBJ2-5; possibly TRBD2 for D (6 bases). There are 15 residues in the CDR3. V was trimmed by 1 base and J by 2 bases, leaving 11 bases between them. The germline gives CDR1 SGHVS, CDR2 FNYEAQ. The CDR3 nucleotides read TGTGCCAGCAGCTTAGGGTCTAGCGCACAAGAGACCCAGTACTTC. It is translated as CASSLGSSAQETQYF.

CDR3 protein: CASSLAAGANIQYF. As DNA, the CDR3 is TGTGCCAGCAGCTTGGCGGCGGGTGCCAACATTCAGTACTTC. V usage is TRBV5-6 and J usage is TRBJ2-4, with a weak D call TRBD2 (5 bases). Trimming stripped 0 bases from V and 7 bases from J, with 11 bases between. The CDR3 sequence is 14 residues long. Looked up from germline, CDR1 is SGHDT and CDR2 is YYEEEE.

J is TRBJ2-1 and V is TRBV4-2; TRBD2 matches at 10 bases. V was clipped by 1 base and J by 9 bases; unmatched bases: 6. The CDR3 contains 15 residues. The germline V gene has CDR1 LGHNA and CDR2 YNFKEQ. The CDR3 nucleotides read TGTGCCAGCAGCCAAGTTCTAGCGGGAGATGGTGAGCAGTTCTTC. This sequence encodes CASSQVLAGDGEQFF.